What follows are 26 T cell receptor beta chains derived from one specimen sequenced in a study of human T cells and chemical hapten exposure. Time point in this sample: patch test 1, 2 weeks after DPC sensitization. Treatment defined: therapeutic diphenylcyclopropenone sensitization with weekly scalp DPC. From the RACE reads, TCRdb called clonotypes with MiXCR, one entry per CDR3 protein. This sample has under 200,000 distinct CDR3 sequences, with around 13% found just once. The sequencing here drew on whole blood, taken in connection with sensitization to the hapten diphenylcyclopropenone (DPC). The receptors stem from a woman in her twenties or thirties with alopecia areata. Some clones in this sample may be carry-over from other donors' samples.

The chain couples TRBV29-1 to TRBJ2-3, with a possible D match to TRBD1 (6 bases). The germline gives CDR1 SQVTM, CDR2 ANQGSEA. Trimming took 5 bases from V and 1 from J, leaving 10 bases between them. The CDR3 totals 13 residues. CDR3 DNA sequence: TGCAGCGTTTCCGCAGGGGGCACAGATACGCAGTATTTT. It codes for CSVSAGGTDTQYF.

J is TRBJ2-1 and V is TRBV18; D remains ambiguous. V lost 2 bases and J lost 4, with 6 bases in between. Germline CDR1 KGHSH, CDR2 LQKENI. There are 13 residues in the CDR3. The CDR3 DNA is TGTGCCAGCTCACCAGGCTCTTACAATGAGCAGTTCTTC. Its protein is CASSPGSYNEQFF.

This clonotype was observed a few times. The chain is built from TRBV12-3 or TRBV12-4 and TRBJ2-7; weak D call: TRBD1 (5 bases). This CDR3 is 14 amino acids long. Trimming removed 5 bases at V and 0 bases at J, with 11 bases between. CDR3 sequence reads: CASSGARYSYEQYF. The CDR3, as DNA: TGTGCCAGCAGTGGGGCGCGGTACTCCTACGAGCAGTACTTC.

The rearrangement links TRBV5-1 to TRBJ1-3; unclear D gene. V dropped 3 bases and J dropped 0 bases, with 7 bases sitting between them. The V gene's germline CDR1 is SGHRS and CDR2 YFSETQ. The CDR3 extends over 14 amino acids. The CDR3 DNA sequence: TGCGCCAGCAGCTCGGGCAGCTCTGGAAACACCATATATTTT. It encodes CASSSGSSGNTIYF.

This clonotype has just a few counts. The V gene is TRBV7-8, the J gene TRBJ2-5; D is uncertain. V was pared by 1 base and J by 2 bases, with 8 bases between. Germline CDR1 is SGHVS and CDR2 is FQNEAQ. The CDR3 runs 14 residues. The CDR3 DNA follows: TGTGCCAGCAGCTTAGAACTGAATCAAGAGACCCAGTACTTC. Protein: CASSLELNQETQYF.

This clonotype was picked up a small number of times. The rearrangement links TRBV12-5 to TRBJ2-7; D is unclear. Germline V lookup: CDR1 LGHNT, CDR2 FRNRAP. The CDR3 is 12 amino acids. V gave up 6 bases and J gave up 2 bases, with 8 bases separating them. Here the CDR3 DNA reads TGTGCTAGTGGATATGGGACCTACGAGCAGTACTTC. Translated: CASGYGTYEQYF.

The sample holds a few counts of this clonotype. The genes are TRBV6-1 and TRBJ1-2; 7 positions agree with TRBD1. The CDR3 spans 13 residues. The germline CDR1 and CDR2 sequences are MNHNS and SASEGT. With V trimmed by 6 bases and J by 1 base, 2 bases remained unmatched. CDR3 bases: TGTGCCAGCAGGACAGGGTTTAACTATGGCTACACCTTC. It specifies CASRTGFNYGYTF.

This clonotype was counted only a few times. The chain combines TRBV7-2 with TRBJ2-7, with 7 bases lining up with TRBD1. The CDR3 runs 15 residues. The junction had 8 bases not matched to a gene; V was cut back by 4 bases and J by 2 bases. Germline V gene data show CDR1 as SGHTA and CDR2 as FQGNSA. The CDR3 nucleotides read TGTGCCAGCAGCTCCCTAGGGACAGCGACCTACGAGCAGTACTTC. Translation gives CASSSLGTATYEQYF.

In DNA form, the CDR3 reads TGTGCCAGCAGGAAACGGACTGAGTGGGGCAACACTGAAGCTTTCTTT. Its protein product is CASRKRTEWGNTEAFF. V is TRBV6-2 or TRBV6-3 and J is TRBJ1-1, with a possible D match to TRBD1 (5 bases). The CDR3 is 16 amino acids. CDR1 MNHEY and CDR2 SVGEGT come from the germline V gene. V was trimmed by 6 bases and J by 2 bases, leaving 19 bases between them.

This clonotype was counted only a few times. The V call is TRBV7-3, the J call TRBJ1-2; TRBD1 aligns across 10 bases. This CDR3 contains 15 residues. Looked up from germline, CDR1 is SGHTA and CDR2 is FQGTGA. The J segment lost 9 bases and the V segment lost 1 base, leaving 8 bases of the junction unmatched. The CDR3 loop is CASSLRGRDRGSYTF. In DNA form, the CDR3 reads TGTGCCAGCAGCTTAAGGGGCCGGGACAGGGGTAGCTACACCTTC.

In its sample, this clonotype was seen many times. This sequence joins TRBV12-3 or TRBV12-4 and TRBJ1-5; unclear D gene. The CDR3 has 15 residues. V was cut by 3 bases and J by 0 bases, with 9 bases left in between. The DNA of the CDR3 is TGTGCCAGCAGTTTGGCCAGAACTAGCAATCAGCCCCAGCATTTT. This translates into CASSLARTSNQPQHF.

The CDR3 is CSGSRPLGESTEAFF. The DNA of the CDR3 is TGCAGTGGCTCGAGGCCCCTGGGAGAGAGCACTGAAGCTTTCTTT. The chain has TRBV20-1 and TRBJ1-1, with D unresolved. V lost 7 bases to trimming and J lost 4 bases, with 22 bases between them. This CDR3 contains 15 residues. Looked up from germline, CDR1 is DFQATT and CDR2 is SNEGSKA (reference sequence).

This clonotype was seen a handful of times. The rearrangement links TRBV30 to TRBJ1-4; 10 nucleotides match TRBD1. The germline V gene has CDR1 GTSNPN and CDR2 SVGIG (reference sequence). Germline trimming cut 5 bases from V and 7 bases from J; bases unmatched to any gene: 4. CDR3 length equals 13 residues. The CDR3 sequence: CAWETGGSEKLFF. The CDR3 bases are TGTGCCTGGGAGACAGGGGGCAGTGAAAAACTGTTTTTT.

The gene calls are TRBV12-3 or TRBV12-4 and TRBJ1-1; D is uncertain. This CDR3 is 13 amino acids long. V gave up 6 bases and J gave up 4 bases, with 12 bases separating them. The CDR3 DNA sequence: TGTGCCAGCAGGTCATTTTCCGGCACTGAAGCTTTCTTT. Translation: CASRSFSGTEAFF.

This clonotype was picked up a small number of times. The rearrangement links TRBV5-4 to TRBJ2-2; 8 bases are a match to TRBD1. J was trimmed by 6 bases and V by 2 bases; bases with no gene match: 0. Germline V gene data show CDR1 as SGHNT and CDR2 as YYREEE (reference sequence). The CDR3 loop spans 13 amino acids. CDR3 in amino acids: CASSLQGAGELFF. The CDR3 DNA sequence: TGTGCCAGCAGCTTACAGGGGGCCGGGGAGCTGTTTTTT.

The chain links TRBV3-2 to TRBJ2-1. TRBV3-2 represents a pseudogene. CDR3 length equals 14 residues. CDR3 nucleotides: TGTGCCAGCAGCCAGACCGTCTACCACAATGAGCAGTTCTTC. As protein: CASSQTVYHNEQFF.

The chain has TRBV10-3 and TRBJ1-1, with D possibly TRBD1 on 5 matching bases. CDR1 and CDR2 from the germline V gene are ENHRY and SYGVKD. V shed 7 bases and J shed 2 bases, with 11 bases lying between them. The CDR3 runs to 13 residues. This chain's CDR3 is CAIKSRENTEAFF. DNA for the CDR3: TGTGCCATCAAATCCAGGGAAAACACTGAAGCTTTCTTT.

The chain uses TRBV20-1 and TRBJ2-5; 14 positions match TRBD2. The CDR3 sequence is 14 residues long. Germline V CDR1 and CDR2: DFQATT, SNEGSKA (reference sequence). V gave up 6 bases and J gave up 5 bases; unmatched junction bases: 5. CDR3 residues: CSAGLAGVVETQYF. As DNA, the CDR3 is TGCAGTGCGGGACTAGCGGGAGTGGTTGAGACCCAGTACTTC.

In its sample, this clonotype was seen a few times. This chain joins TRBV7-2 and TRBJ1-2; D is undetermined. Germline assignment: CDR1 SGHTA and CDR2 FQGNSA. The CDR3 extends over 15 amino acids. The V end was cut by 1 base, the J end by 2 bases, with 11 bases between. The CDR3 here is CASSLVQVANYGYTF. The CDR3 DNA sequence: TGTGCCAGCAGCTTAGTCCAGGTGGCCAACTATGGCTACACCTTC.

The table lists this clonotype with a few counts. J is TRBJ1-4 and V is TRBV4-3; D call uncertain. From germline, CDR1 is LGHNA and CDR2 YSLEER. The CDR3 length is 15 residues. The germline V and J ends were trimmed by 0 bases and 5 bases, with 10 bases remaining between them. The CDR3 nucleotides read TGCGCCAGCAGCCAAGATCCAACAGCAAATGAAAAACTGTTTTTT. Its protein is CASSQDPTANEKLFF.

This clonotype was found a few times. The chain recombines TRBV29-1 with TRBJ2-2; D gene uncertain. This CDR3 has 13 amino acids. Germline loops: CDR1 SQVTM, CDR2 ANQGSEA. V was trimmed by 3 bases and J by 0 bases, leaving 5 bases between them. The CDR3 protein is CSVDPTNTGELFF. In DNA form, the CDR3 reads TGCAGCGTTGACCCAACGAACACCGGGGAGCTGTTTTTT.

This chain connects TRBV7-8 to TRBJ2-7, with D perhaps matching TRBD1 or TRBD2 (5 bases each). Germline CDR1 SGHVS, CDR2 FQNEAQ. This CDR3 spans 15 amino acids. Trimming removed 1 base from V and 2 bases from J, with 12 bases in between. In nucleotides, the CDR3 is TGTGCCAGCAGCTTAGATGGGGGTCTCACCTACGAGCAGTACTTC. Amino acid sequence: CASSLDGGLTYEQYF.

This clonotype has at least ten counts. The CDR3 DNA follows: TGCGCCAGCAGCCAAGAACGGCGGCTAAATTCACCCCTCCACTTT. It yields the protein CASSQERRLNSPLHF. The genes are TRBV4-1 and TRBJ1-6; D not resolved. Germline V CDR1 and CDR2: MGHRA, YSYEKL. V was trimmed by 0 bases and J by 7 bases, leaving 10 bases between them. The CDR3 extends over 15 amino acids.

This clonotype was detected many times. This chain connects TRBV4-2 to TRBJ2-1; TRBD1 matches 12 bases. V lost 1 base and J lost 8; bases outside the gene matches: 15. CDR3 length: 19 residues. From germline, CDR1 is LGHNA and CDR2 YNFKEQ. This CDR3 is CASSQANTVGGQGADEQFF. CDR3 nucleotide sequence: TGTGCCAGCAGCCAAGCTAATACAGTCGGGGGACAGGGGGCCGATGAGCAGTTCTTC.

This clonotype was observed many times. This chain connects TRBV4-2 to TRBJ1-4, with unresolved D. CDR3 length: 14 amino acids. V was pared by 2 bases and J by 4 bases, with 8 bases between. Germline CDR1 and CDR2: LGHNA and YNFKEQ. The CDR3 nucleotides read TGTGCCAGCAGCCAAAACTCCTATAATGAAAAACTGTTTTTT. Translation: CASSQNSYNEKLFF.

This clonotype was seen many times. The rearrangement links TRBV7-8 to TRBJ2-7; TRBD2 agrees at 9 bases. Germline lookup yields CDR1 SGHVS and CDR2 FQNEAQ. V shed 8 bases and J 0 bases; nucleotides not matched to a gene: 5. The CDR3 is made up of 14 amino acids. CDR3 sequence reads: CASGSGSVSYEQYF. For the CDR3, the DNA is TGTGCCAGCGGTAGCGGGAGCGTCTCCTACGAGCAGTACTTC.